This entry describes one TCR beta chain. This clone was counted a single time. It lacks a known antigen. No base-level quality is on record; no much larger clone is a single base apart. This entry belongs to a study of blood T cell repertoires in COVID-19 (dated by TCRdb to the early 2020s). At the level of the whole study: Samples covering the acute and convalescent phases of COVID-19 were provided by collaborators in the United States, Italy and Spain. The material from the prospective study consisted of cDNA or gDNA derived from T cells, B-cell-depleted T cells, or PBMCs. Subjects who had been exposed to COVID-19, were actively infected with it, or had recovered from it provided the deeply sampled blood TCRbeta repertoires that made up the dataset. A freely available public database, intended as a resource for researchers studying the immune response to SARS-CoV-2, is where the repertoires were released. The samples were drawn from the first 160 participants of the ongoing ImmuneRACE study and from some 1,300 subjects provided by 6 global collaborators. Nearly every sample came with metadata listing a de-identified subject ID, COVID-19 status, age in years and sex. Where available, HLA class I and class II types were obtained from metadata supplied by the sample provider rather than from assay-based typing.

Here is what the overall study found, with its caveats: The amount of clinical and demographic metadata varied by source and participant and was provided uncurated.

V is cut by 4 bases and J by 6 bases, and the space between the germline ends is 21 bases. The CDR3, cysteine through phenylalanine, is 16 amino acids long. The CDR3 DNA has 48 bases and is translated from base 1. Each collaborating institution followed its own protocols to collect whole blood in K2EDTA tubes. Collaborator samples were shipped for TCRbeta analysis as frozen whole blood, isolated PBMCs, or DNA extracted from either sample type. TCRbeta CDR3 regions were amplified from genomic DNA by means of the immunoSEQ Assay, a bias-controlled multiplex PCR. The original pipeline was this. Nucleated cell counts per sample were estimated from amplification of reference gene primers within the assay. To quantify the absolute abundance of each unique TCRbeta CDR3 rearrangement, sequence reads were collapsed and filtered. For each sample, productive Simpson clonality was calculated as the square root of Simpson's diversity index over productive rearrangements. TCRdb's version of the immuneACCESS table is confined to in-frame rearrangements and falls short of the full clone set. An unresolved V gene accounts for under half of the shortfall where checked; the remainder is of unknown origin. D and trimming were read from the DNA, whereas the V and J calls and clone size are those reported in that table. In this sample the table shows some 120,000 clones, about four fifths of which occur a single time. The ten most abundant clones make up over 5% of the sample.

Rearrangement joined TRBV23-1 to TRBJ1-1; possibly the D gene is TRBD1, per 5 matching bases. TRBV23-1 is known as an ORF, though its function is uncertain. This receptor was identified in a man older than 75 with active or convalescent COVID-19. The sample comprised peripheral blood. The CDR3 protein sequence reads: CASSPGGIGGSPEAFF. The bases read TGCGCCAGCAGTCCGGGGGGTATAGGCGGTTCCCCTGAAGCTTTCTTT.